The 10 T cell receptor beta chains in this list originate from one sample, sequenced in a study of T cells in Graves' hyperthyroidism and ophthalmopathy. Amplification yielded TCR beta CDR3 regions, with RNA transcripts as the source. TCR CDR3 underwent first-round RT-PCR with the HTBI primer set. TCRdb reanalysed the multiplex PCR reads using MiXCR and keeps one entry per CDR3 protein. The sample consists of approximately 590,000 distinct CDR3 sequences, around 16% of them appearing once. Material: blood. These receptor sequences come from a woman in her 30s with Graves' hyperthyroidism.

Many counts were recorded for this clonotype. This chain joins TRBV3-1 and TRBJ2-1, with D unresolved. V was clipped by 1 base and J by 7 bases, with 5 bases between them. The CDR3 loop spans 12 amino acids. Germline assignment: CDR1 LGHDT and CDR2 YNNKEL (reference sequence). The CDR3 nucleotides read TGTGCCAGCAGCCAAGTGCCAAATGAGCAGTTCTTC. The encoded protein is CASSQVPNEQFF.

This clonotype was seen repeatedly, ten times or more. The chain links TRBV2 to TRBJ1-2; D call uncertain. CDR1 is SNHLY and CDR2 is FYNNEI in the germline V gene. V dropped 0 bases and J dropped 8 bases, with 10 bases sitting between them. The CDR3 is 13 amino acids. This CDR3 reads CASSEARAPGYTF. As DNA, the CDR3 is TGTGCCAGCAGTGAAGCTCGGGCCCCGGGCTACACCTTC.

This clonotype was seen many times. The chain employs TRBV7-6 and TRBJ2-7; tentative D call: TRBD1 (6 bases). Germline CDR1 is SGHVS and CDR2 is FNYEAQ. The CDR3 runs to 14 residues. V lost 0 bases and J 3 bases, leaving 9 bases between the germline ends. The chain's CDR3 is CASSLAGANYEQYF. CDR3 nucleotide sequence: TGTGCCAGCAGCTTAGCGGGGGCGAACTACGAGCAGTACTTC.

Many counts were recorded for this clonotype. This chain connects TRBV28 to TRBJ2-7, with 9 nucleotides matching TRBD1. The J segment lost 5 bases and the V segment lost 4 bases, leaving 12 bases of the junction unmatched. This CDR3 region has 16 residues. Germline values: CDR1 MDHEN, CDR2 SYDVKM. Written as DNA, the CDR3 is TGTGCCAGCAGTTCCACCGCCGGGACAGGGAGGGACGAGCAGTACTTC. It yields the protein CASSSTAGTGRDEQYF.

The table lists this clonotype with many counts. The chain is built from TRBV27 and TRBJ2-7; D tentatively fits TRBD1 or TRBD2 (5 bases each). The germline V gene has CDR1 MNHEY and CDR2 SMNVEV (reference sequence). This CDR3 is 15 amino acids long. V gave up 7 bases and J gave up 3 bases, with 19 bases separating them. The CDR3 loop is CASNPGKGPRYEQYF. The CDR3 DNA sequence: TGTGCCAGCAACCCTGGGAAGGGACCCCGCTACGAGCAGTACTTC.

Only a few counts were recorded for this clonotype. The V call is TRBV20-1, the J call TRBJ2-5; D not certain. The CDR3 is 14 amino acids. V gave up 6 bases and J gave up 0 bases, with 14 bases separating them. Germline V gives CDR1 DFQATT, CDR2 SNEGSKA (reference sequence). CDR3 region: CSANVRAHQETQYF. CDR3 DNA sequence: TGCAGTGCAAACGTCCGGGCCCACCAAGAGACCCAGTACTTC.

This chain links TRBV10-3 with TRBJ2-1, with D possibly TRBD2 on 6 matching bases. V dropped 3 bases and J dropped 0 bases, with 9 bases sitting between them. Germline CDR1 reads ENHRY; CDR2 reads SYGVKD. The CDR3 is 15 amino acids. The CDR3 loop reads CAISDIGSSYNEQFF. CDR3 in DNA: TGTGCCATCAGTGACATCGGGAGCTCCTACAATGAGCAGTTCTTC.

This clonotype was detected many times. The CDR3 loop is CAWSVVEETQYF. In DNA, the CDR3 is TGTGCCTGGAGTGTTGTAGAAGAGACCCAGTACTTC. The chain links TRBV30 to TRBJ2-5, with D hard to call. The CDR3 has 12 residues. Germline loops: CDR1 GTSNPN, CDR2 SVGIG (reference sequence). V lost 0 bases and J 3 bases, leaving 5 bases between the germline ends.

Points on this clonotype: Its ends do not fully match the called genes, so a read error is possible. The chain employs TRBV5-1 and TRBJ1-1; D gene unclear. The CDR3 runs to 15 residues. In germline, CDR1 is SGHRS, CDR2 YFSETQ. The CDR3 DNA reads TGCGCCAGCAGCGAGGGCGGCTCTTTGAACACTGAAGCTTCCTTT. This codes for CASSEGGSLNTEASF.

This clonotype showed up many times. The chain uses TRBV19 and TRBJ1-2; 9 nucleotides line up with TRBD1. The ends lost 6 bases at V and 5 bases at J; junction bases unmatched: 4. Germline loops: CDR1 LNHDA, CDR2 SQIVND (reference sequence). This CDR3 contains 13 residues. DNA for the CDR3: TGTGCCAGTAGGGGACAGGGAAGGTATGGCTACACCTTC. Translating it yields CASRGQGRYGYTF.